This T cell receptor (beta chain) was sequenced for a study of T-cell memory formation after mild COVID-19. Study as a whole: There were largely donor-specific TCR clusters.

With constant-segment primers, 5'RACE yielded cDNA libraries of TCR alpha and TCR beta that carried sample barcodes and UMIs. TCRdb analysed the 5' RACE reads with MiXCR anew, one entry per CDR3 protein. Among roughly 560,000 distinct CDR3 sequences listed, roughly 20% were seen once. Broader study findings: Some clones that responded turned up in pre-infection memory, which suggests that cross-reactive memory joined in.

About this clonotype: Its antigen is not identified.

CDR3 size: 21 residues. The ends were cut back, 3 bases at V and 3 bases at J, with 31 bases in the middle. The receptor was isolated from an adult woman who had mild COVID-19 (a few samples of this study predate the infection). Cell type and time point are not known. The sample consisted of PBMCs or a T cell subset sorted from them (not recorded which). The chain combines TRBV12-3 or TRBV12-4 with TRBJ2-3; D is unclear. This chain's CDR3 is CASSLSSPPRSRGPRTDTQYF. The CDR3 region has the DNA TGTGCCAGCAGTTTGTCCTCCCCCCCTCGCTCCCGAGGACCGAGGACAGATACGCAGTATTTT.